The TCR beta chain described here comes from a study of OX40 agonist ivuxolimab in advanced cancers. About the research overall: Ivuxolimab, which patients received intravenously every 2 weeks, was dosed at 0.01 to 10 mg/kg. Cohort: about 80% men, mean age about 60, aged roughly 23 to 79. Previous treatment with anti-PD-1, anti-PD-L1 or anti-CTLA-4 therapy was allowed; over 35% had received some.

Study conclusions and caveats: The specificity for antigen of the expanded peripheral T cells was not determined.

Using immunoSEQ multiplex PCR, the repertoire was profiled, and TCRdb retains in-frame clones only, with some absent. Of 50,000 to 65,000 clones in the sample, around 92% are singletons; the top ten hold around an eighth. As to this clone: Its matching antigen is unknown.

Germline V gene lookup returns CDR1 SGHAT and CDR2 FQDESV (reference sequence). The CDR3 contains 13 residues. Trimming pared 5 bases from V and 6 bases from J, leaving 12 bases between. The clonotype comes from an adult with an advanced solid tumor such as melanoma, head and neck, liver or kidney cancer. This sequence joins TRBV11-1 and TRBJ2-3, with D perhaps assigned TRBD1 or TRBD2 (5 bases each). The sequencing here drew on CD4+ or CD8+ T cells sorted from blood, taken in a trial of the OX40 agonist ivuxolimab. CDR3 region: CASSQGPPDTQYF. The CDR3 DNA reads TGTGCCAGCAGCCAGGGACCCCCCGATACGCAGTATTTT.